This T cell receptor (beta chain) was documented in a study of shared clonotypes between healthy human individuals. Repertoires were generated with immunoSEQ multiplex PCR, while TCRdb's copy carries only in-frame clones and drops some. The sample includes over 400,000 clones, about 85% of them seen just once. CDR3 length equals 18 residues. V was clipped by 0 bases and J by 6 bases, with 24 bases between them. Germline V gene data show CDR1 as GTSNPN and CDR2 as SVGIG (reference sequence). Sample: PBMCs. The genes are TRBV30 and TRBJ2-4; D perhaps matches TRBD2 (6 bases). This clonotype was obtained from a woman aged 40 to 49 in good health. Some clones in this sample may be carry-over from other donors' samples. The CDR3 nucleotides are TGTGCCTGGAGTGTACCCGGGCTAGCGACCACCCAAGGAAACATTCAGTACTTC. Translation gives CAWSVPGLATTQGNIQYF.